This T cell receptor beta chain emerged from a study of CD8 T cells in ankylosing spondylitis. Losses at the gene ends were 5 bases for V and 2 bases for J; bases not matched to a gene: 8. The germline CDR1 and CDR2 sequences are SGHVS and FNYEAQ. CDR3 length: 16 amino acids. This clonotype was recorded at least ten times. Antigen: not known. Study results and limitations: The study identified a TCR beta motif of roughly eight highly homologous variants that appeared characteristic of ankylosing spondylitis blood. Reports say disease-linked clones showed up significantly more in matched ankylosing spondylitis synovial fluid.

Generation of TCR beta libraries employed quantitative 5'-RACE incorporating molecular barcodes. TCRdb ran MiXCR on the 5' RACE reads and lists one entry per CDR3 protein. The data contain 200,000 to 300,000 distinct CDR3 sequences, 7% to 10% of them seen just once; the ten biggest clones take up approximately 4.8%. The chain is built from TRBV7-6 and TRBJ2-3; 9 bases line up with TRBD2. This sequence was found in a female donor with ankylosing spondylitis or in good health (not recorded which). The material sequenced was blood, either unsorted or a sorted T cell fraction (not recorded which). This CDR3 is CASSLRASGITDTQYF. CDR3 DNA sequence: TGTGCCAGCAGCCTACGGGCTAGCGGGATCACAGATACGCAGTATTTT.